The sequence of this T cell receptor (beta chain) was determined in a study of CD4 T cells in relation to SARS-CoV-2 and coronaviruses. Study-wide background: The restricting HLA molecule for shared crossreactive spike epitopes was mapped. Regarding the study as a whole: In roughly 61% of donors, memory CD4+ clonotypes crossrecognized SARS-CoV-2 and at least one common cold coronavirus spike. Monoreactive clones expanded significantly more to SARS-CoV-2 than crossreactive clones did.

Unexposed donor CD4+ T cells date from about 2011-2019, before the COVID-19 pandemic. Concerning this clone itself: Its antigen is unknown.

The CDR3 length is 14 residues. V was clipped by 0 bases and J by 6 bases; unmatched bases: 5. Germline V gene data show CDR1 as SGHRS and CDR2 as YFSETQ. Libraries were prepared by immunoSEQ multiplex PCR; TCRdb keeps only in-frame clonotypes and omits some of them. The sample contains 55,000 to 70,000 clones, approximately 93% of which appear only once. The chain joins TRBV5-1 to TRBJ1-1, with 7 bases identical to TRBD1. The sequenced material came from naive CD4+ T cells from PBMCs. Subset noted: naive CD4+ T cells isolated by negative enrichment. This TCR came from a human donor in good health. The CDR3 sequence: CASSLGQGGAEAFF. The CDR3 nucleotides are TGCGCCAGCAGCTTGGGACAGGGAGGGGCTGAAGCTTTCTTT. The complete variable domain, with remaining parts taken from reference TRBV5-1 and TRBJ1-1, reads KAGVTQTPRYLIKTRGQQVTLSCSPISGHRSVSWYQQTPGQGLQFLFEYFSETQRNKGNFPGRFSGRQFSNSRSEMNVSTLELGDSALYLCASSLGQGGAEAFFGQGTRLTVV.